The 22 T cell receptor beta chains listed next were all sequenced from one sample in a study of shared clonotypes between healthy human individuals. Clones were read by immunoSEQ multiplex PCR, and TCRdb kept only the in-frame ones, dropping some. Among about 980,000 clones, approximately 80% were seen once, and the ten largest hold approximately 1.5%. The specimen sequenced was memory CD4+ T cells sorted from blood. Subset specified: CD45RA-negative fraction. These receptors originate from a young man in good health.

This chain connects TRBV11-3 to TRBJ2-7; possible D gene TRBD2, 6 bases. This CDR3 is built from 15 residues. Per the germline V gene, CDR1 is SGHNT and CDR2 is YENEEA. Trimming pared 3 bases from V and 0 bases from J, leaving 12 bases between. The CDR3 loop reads CASSFGDGSSYEQYF. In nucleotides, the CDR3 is TGTGCCAGCAGCTTCGGGGACGGGAGCTCCTACGAGCAGTACTTC.

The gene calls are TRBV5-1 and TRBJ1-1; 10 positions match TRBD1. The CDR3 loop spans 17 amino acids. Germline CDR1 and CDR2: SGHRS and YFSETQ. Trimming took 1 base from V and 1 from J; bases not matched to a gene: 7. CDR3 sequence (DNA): TGCGCCAGCAGCTTGCGTGGGACAGGGGAGGGGAACACTGAAGCTTTCTTT. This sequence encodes CASSLRGTGEGNTEAFF.

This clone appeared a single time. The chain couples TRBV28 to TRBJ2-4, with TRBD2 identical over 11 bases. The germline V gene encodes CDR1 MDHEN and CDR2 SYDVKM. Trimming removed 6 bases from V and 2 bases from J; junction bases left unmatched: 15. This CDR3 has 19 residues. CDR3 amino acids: CASRRGLAVLSSPKNIQYF. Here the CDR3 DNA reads TGTGCCAGCAGAAGGGGACTAGCGGTCCTTTCCTCGCCCAAAAACATTCAGTACTTC.

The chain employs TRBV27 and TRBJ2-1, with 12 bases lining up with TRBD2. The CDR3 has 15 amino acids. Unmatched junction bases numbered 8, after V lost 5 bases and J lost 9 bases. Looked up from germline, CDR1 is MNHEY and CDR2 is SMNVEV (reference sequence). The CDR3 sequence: CASSPWTSGIGEQFF. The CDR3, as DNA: TGTGCCAGCAGTCCCTGGACTAGCGGGATAGGTGAGCAGTTCTTC.

CDR3 amino acids: CASSPTLTANTEAFF. The CDR3 nucleotides are TGCGCCAGCAGCCCCACTTTGACGGCCAACACTGAAGCTTTCTTT. This chain links TRBV5-1 with TRBJ1-1; D is ambiguous. Per germline, CDR1 SGHRS and CDR2 YFSETQ. Trimming removed 4 bases at V and 2 bases at J, with 15 bases between. This CDR3 is built from 15 residues.

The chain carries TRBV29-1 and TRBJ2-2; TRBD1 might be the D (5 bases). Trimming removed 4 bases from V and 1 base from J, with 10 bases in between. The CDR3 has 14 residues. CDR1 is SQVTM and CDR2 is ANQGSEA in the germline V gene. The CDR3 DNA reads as TGCAGCGTTGCCCGAGGACAGAACACCGGGGAGCTGTTTTTT. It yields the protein CSVARGQNTGELFF.

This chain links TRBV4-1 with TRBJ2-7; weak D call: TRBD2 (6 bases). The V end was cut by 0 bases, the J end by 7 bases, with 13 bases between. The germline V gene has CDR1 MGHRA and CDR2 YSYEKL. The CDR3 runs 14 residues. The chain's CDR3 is CASSQEGTRGEQYF. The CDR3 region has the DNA TGCGCCAGCAGCCAAGAGGGGACCCGGGGGGAGCAGTACTTC.

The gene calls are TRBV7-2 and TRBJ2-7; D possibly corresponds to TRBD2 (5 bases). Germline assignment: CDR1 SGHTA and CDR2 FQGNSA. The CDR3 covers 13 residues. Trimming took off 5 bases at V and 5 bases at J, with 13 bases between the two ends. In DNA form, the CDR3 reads TGTGCCAGCAGCACGGACTCGGGTAACGAGCAGTACTTC. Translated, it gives CASSTDSGNEQYF.

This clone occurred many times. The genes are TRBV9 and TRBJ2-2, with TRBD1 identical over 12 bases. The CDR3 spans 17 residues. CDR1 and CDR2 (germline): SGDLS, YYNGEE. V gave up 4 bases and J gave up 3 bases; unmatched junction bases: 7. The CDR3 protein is CASSPGTGGFDTGELFF. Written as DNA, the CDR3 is TGTGCCAGCAGCCCAGGGACAGGGGGCTTTGACACCGGGGAGCTGTTTTTT.

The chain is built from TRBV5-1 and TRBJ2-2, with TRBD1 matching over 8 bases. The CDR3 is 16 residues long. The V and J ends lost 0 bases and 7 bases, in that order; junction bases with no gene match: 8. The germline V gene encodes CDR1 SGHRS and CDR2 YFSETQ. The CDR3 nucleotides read TGCGCCAGCAGCTTGGGGGCGACAGGGGTGCTCGGGGAGCTGTTTTTT. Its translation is CASSLGATGVLGELFF.

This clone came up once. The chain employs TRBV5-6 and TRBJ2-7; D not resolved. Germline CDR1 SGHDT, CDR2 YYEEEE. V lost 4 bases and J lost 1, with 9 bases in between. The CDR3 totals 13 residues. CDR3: CASSQGLSYEQYF. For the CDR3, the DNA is TGTGCCAGCAGCCAAGGGTTGTCCTACGAGCAGTACTTC.

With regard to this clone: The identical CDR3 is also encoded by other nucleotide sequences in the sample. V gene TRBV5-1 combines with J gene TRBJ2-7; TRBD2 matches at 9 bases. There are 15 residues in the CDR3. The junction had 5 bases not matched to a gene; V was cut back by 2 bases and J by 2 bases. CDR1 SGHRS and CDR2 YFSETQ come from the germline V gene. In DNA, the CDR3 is TGCGCCAGCAGCTTAGTGGCTAGCGGGGCCTACGAGCAGTACTTC. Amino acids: CASSLVASGAYEQYF. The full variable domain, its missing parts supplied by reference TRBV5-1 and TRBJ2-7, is KAGVTQTPRYLIKTRGQQVTLSCSPISGHRSVSWYQQTPGQGLQFLFEYFSETQRNKGNFPGRFSGRQFSNSRSEMNVSTLELGDSALYLCASSLVASGAYEQYFGPGTRLTVT.

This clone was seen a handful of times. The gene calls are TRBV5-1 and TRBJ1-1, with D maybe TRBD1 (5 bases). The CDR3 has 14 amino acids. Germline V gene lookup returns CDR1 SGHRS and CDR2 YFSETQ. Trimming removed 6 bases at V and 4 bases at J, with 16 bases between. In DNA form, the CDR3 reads TGCGCCAGCACAGGGACGCTATCTGGCACTGAAGCTTTCTTT. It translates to CASTGTLSGTEAFF.

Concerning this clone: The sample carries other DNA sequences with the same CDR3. The CDR3 spells CAISLLELDTQYF. For the CDR3, the DNA is TGTGCCATCAGTTTGCTAGAACTTGATACGCAGTATTTT. V usage is TRBV10-3 and J usage is TRBJ2-3; D is unresolved. Trimming shortened V by 5 bases and J by 6 bases, and 12 bases separated the two germline ends. From germline, CDR1 is ENHRY and CDR2 SYGVKD. This CDR3 has 13 amino acids.

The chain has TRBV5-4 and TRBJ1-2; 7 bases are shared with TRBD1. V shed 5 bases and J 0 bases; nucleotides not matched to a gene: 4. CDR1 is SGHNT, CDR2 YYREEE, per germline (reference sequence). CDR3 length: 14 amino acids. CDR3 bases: TGTGCCAGCAGACAGGGGTGGGCTAACTATGGCTACACCTTC. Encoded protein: CASRQGWANYGYTF.

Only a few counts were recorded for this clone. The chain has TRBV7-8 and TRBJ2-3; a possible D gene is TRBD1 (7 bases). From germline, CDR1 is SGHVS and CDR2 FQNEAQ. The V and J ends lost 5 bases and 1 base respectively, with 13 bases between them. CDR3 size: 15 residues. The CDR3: CASSNRGGGTDTQYF. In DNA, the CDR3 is TGTGCCAGCAGCAACAGGGGAGGAGGCACAGATACGCAGTATTTT.

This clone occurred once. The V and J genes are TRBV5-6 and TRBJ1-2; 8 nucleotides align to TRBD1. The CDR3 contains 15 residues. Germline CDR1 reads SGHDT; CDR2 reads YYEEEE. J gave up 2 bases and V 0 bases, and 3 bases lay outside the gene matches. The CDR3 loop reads CASSLGGTGNYGYTF. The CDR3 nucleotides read TGTGCCAGCAGCTTGGGTGGGACAGGAAACTATGGCTACACCTTC.

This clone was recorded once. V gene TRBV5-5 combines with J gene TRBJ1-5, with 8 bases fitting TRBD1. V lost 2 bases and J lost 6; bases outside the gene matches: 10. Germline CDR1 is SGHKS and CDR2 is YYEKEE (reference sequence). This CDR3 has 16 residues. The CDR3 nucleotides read TGTGCCAGCAGCTTTGGACAGGGAAGATCCTTTCAGCCCCAGCATTTT. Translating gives CASSFGQGRSFQPQHF.

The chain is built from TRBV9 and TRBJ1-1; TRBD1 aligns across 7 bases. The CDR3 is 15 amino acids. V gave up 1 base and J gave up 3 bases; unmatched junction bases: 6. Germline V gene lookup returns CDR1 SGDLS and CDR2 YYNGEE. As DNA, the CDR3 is TGTGCCAGCAGCGTACTTGACAGGGCGTACACTGAAGCTTTCTTT. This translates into CASSVLDRAYTEAFF. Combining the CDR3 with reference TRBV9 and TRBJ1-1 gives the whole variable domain DSGVTQTPKHLITATGQRVTLRCSPRSGDLSVYWYQQSLDQGLQFLIQYYNGEERAKGNILERFSAQQFPDLHSELNLSSLELGDSALYFCASSVLDRAYTEAFFGQGTRLTVV.

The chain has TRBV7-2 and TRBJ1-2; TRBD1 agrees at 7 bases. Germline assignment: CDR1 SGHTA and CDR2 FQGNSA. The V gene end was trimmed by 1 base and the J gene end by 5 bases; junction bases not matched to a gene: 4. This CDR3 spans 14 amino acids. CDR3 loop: CASSLGDSDYGYTF. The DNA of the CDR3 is TGTGCCAGCAGCTTAGGGGACAGTGATTATGGCTACACCTTC.

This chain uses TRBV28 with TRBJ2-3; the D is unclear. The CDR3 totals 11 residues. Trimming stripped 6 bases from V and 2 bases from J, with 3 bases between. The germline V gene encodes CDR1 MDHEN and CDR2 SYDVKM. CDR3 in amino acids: CASRATDTQYF. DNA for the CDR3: TGTGCCAGCAGGGCCACAGATACGCAGTATTTT.

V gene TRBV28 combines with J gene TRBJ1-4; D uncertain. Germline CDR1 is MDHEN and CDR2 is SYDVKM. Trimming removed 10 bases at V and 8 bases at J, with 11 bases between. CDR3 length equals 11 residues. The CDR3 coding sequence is TGTGCCACGTCGGACGGAGAAAAACTGTTTTTT. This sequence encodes CATSDGEKLFF. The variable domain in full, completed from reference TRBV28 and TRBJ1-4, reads DVKVTQSSRYLVKRTGEKVFLECVQDMDHENMFWYRQDPGLGLRLIYFSYDVKMKEKGDIPEGYSVSREKKERFSLILESASTNQTSMYLCATSDGEKLFFGSGTQLSVL.